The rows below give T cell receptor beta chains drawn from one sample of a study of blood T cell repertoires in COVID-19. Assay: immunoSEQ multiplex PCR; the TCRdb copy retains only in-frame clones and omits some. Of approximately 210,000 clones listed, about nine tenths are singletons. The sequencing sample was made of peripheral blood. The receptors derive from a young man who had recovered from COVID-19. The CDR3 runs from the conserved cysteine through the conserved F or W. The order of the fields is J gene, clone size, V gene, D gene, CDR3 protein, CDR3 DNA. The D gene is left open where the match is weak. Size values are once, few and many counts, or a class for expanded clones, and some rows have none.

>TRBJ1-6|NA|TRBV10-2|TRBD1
CASSESIDSGGNSPLHF
TGCGCCAGCAGTGAGTCGATCGATTCAGGGGGGAATTCACCCCTCCACTTT
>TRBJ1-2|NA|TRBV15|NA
CATSSAEGYGYTF
TGTGCCACCAGCAGTGCCGAGGGATATGGCTACACCTTC
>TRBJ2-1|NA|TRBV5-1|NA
CASSLDGRPAPNEQFF
TGCGCCAGCAGCTTGGATGGCAGGCCTGCCCCTAATGAGCAGTTCTTC
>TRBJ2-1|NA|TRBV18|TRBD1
CASSPLTGDNEQFF
TGTGCCAGCTCACCCTTGACAGGGGACAATGAGCAGTTCTTC
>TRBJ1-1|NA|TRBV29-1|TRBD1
CSVTGQGMGTEAFF
TGCAGCGTCACAGGACAGGGTATGGGCACTGAAGCTTTCTTT
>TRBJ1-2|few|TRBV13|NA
CASSLGRGRGDYGYTF
TGTGCCAGCAGCTTAGGCAGGGGCAGGGGCGACTATGGCTACACCTTC
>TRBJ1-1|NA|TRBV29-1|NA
CSVGALGGPNTEAFF
TGCAGCGTTGGGGCTCTGGGAGGGCCGAACACTGAAGCTTTCTTT
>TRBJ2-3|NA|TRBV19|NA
CATSEGPSTDTQYF
TGTGCCACCTCAGAGGGTCCTAGCACAGATACGCAGTATTTT
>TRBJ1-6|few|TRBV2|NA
CASSERGGYNSPLHF
TGTGCCAGCAGTGAACGGGGTGGGTATAATTCACCCCTCCACTTT
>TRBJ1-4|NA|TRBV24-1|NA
CATSVWEGNGEKLFF
TGTGCCACCAGTGTCTGGGAGGGGAACGGTGAAAAACTGTTTTTT